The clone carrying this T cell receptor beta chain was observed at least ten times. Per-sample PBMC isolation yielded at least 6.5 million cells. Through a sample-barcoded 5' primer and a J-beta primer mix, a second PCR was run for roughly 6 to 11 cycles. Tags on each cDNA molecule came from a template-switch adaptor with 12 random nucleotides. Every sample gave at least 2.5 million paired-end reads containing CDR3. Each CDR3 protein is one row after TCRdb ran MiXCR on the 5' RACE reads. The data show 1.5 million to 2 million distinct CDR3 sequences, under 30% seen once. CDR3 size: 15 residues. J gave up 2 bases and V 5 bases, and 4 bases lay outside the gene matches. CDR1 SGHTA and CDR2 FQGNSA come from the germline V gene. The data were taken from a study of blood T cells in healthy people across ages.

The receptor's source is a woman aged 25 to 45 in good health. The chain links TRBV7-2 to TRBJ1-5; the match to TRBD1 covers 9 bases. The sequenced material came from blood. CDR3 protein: CASSPTGGGNQPQHF. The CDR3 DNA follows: TGTGCCAGCAGCCCTACAGGGGGCGGCAATCAGCCCCAGCATTTT.